What follows describes a single TCR beta chain. The sample originates from a study of cytomegalovirus exposure and HLA in healthy donors. Germline V gives CDR1 MNHEY, CDR2 SVGAGI. CDR3 length: 12 residues. The V and J ends lost 10 bases and 3 bases respectively, with 13 bases between them. Some clones are missing from TCRdb's copy, which holds only in-frame ones; the method was immunoSEQ multiplex PCR. The profile shows 45,000 to 65,000 clones, approximately 90% of them singletons. Sequenced: PBMCs. This TCR was recovered from a woman aged 18-29 years in good health and CMV-seropositive. The J gene is TRBJ2-7, the V gene TRBV6-5, with D possibly matching TRBD2 (5 bases). CDR3: CATRGRNYEQYF. The CDR3 DNA follows: TGTGCCACCCGGGGAAGGAACTACGAGCAGTACTTC.